A selection of T cell receptor beta chains follows, all from one sample in a study of OX40 agonist ivuxolimab in advanced cancers. Profiled with immunoSEQ multiplex PCR; TCRdb holds only in-frame clones, not every one. Here the sample spans 70,000 to 90,000 clones, roughly nine tenths being singletons. This sample comprised CD4+ or CD8+ T cells sorted from blood, obtained in a trial of the OX40 agonist ivuxolimab. These receptors were collected from an adult with an advanced solid tumor such as melanoma, head and neck, liver or kidney cancer. Both conserved end residues are part of each CDR3. The order of the fields is V gene, J gene, CDR3 protein.

V: TRBV29-1
J: TRBJ1-2
CDR3: CSAESGSGGYTF

V: TRBV6-1
J: TRBJ1-3
CDR3: CASSESGRTGNTIYF

V: TRBV5-1
J: TRBJ2-2
CDR3: CATQPGPSPGELFF

V: TRBV19
J: TRBJ1-2
CDR3: CASRKRTNYGYTF

V: TRBV10-3
J: TRBJ1-2
CDR3: CAIRGTGVSYGYTF

V: TRBV7-9
J: TRBJ2-7
CDR3: CASSPIAPYEQYF

V: TRBV19
J: TRBJ2-7
CDR3: CASSMGTGSSYEQYF

V: TRBV30
J: TRBJ2-4
CDR3: CAWTIAKNIQYF

V: TRBV7-2
J: TRBJ2-5
CDR3: CASSLVSLAGGETQYF

V: TRBV19
J: TRBJ1-5
CDR3: CASSGQGAHQPQHF

V: TRBV7-8
J: TRBJ2-7
CDR3: CASSPRDRGPEQYF

V: TRBV19
J: TRBJ2-2
CDR3: CASSNFPQPNTGELFF

V: TRBV30
J: TRBJ2-1
CDR3: CAWSGVAVTYNEQFF

V: TRBV18
J: TRBJ1-4
CDR3: CASSRRDPNEKLFF

V: TRBV19
J: TRBJ1-1
CDR3: CASSEDTNTEAFF

V: TRBV18
J: TRBJ2-3
CDR3: CASSPWTASTDTQYF

V: TRBV27
J: TRBJ1-2
CDR3: CASRARDPNYGYTF

V: TRBV5-1
J: TRBJ1-6
CDR3: CASSPFDSSYNSPLHF

V: TRBV6-1
J: TRBJ1-2
CDR3: CASSETAYYGYTF

V: TRBV7-6
J: TRBJ2-5
CDR3: CASSPTGEGETQYF

V: TRBV29-1
J: TRBJ2-5
CDR3: CSVERTSGSPQETQYF

V: TRBV4-3
J: TRBJ1-1
CDR3: CASSTDRNTEAFF

V: TRBV19
J: TRBJ1-5
CDR3: CASSIVSSSNQPQHF

V: TRBV10-3
J: TRBJ2-1
CDR3: CAISRDGGYNEQFF

V: TRBV9
J: TRBJ1-1
CDR3: CASSAQTGNTEAFF

V: TRBV5-1
J: TRBJ2-1
CDR3: CASSATSGRGEQFF

V: TRBV7-6
J: TRBJ2-6
CDR3: CASGGPGANVLTF

V: TRBV5-6
J: TRBJ2-3
CDR3: CASSPGHGWTDTQYF

V: TRBV7-2
J: TRBJ2-7
CDR3: CASSLVEGRYEQYF

V: TRBV11-2
J: TRBJ2-4
CDR3: CASSSRLAKNIQYF